This T cell receptor beta chain was sequenced for a study of read filtering for tumor transcriptome and immune sequencing. Study overall: Among patients, 17 to 20 were male and around 15 female, aged roughly 45 to 85 (mean about 71).

Molecular barcoded adaptors covering alpha/delta and beta/gamma chains were used on 400 to 450 ng RNA. TCRdb re-called the reads with MiXCR, one entry per CDR3 protein. The profile shows 90,000 or so distinct CDR3 sequences, roughly 21% of them singletons. The ends were cut back, 1 base at V and 2 bases at J, with 7 bases in the middle. CDR3 size: 14 residues. Germline CDR1 is SGHAT and CDR2 is FQNNGV. The table lists this clonotype with many counts. The sequence derives from a donor at least 40 years old with multiple myeloma. Sample: a population of CD138-negative cells sorted from bone marrow. J is TRBJ2-3 and V is TRBV11-2, with no clear D. The CDR3 spells CASSLGHLTDTQYF. In nucleotides, the CDR3 is TGTGCCAGCAGCTTAGGACACCTCACAGATACGCAGTATTTT.